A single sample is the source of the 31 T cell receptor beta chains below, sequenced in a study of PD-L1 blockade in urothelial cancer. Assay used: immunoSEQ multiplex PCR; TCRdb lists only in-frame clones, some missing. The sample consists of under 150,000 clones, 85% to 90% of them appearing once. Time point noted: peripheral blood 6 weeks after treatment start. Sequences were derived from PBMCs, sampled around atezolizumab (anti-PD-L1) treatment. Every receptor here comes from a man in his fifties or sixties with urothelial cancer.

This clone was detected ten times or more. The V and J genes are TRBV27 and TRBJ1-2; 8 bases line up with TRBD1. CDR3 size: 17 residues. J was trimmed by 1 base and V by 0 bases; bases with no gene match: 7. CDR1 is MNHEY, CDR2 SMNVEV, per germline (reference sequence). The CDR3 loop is CASSLSTQGAYNYGYTF. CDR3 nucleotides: TGTGCCAGCAGTTTATCGACCCAGGGGGCATATAACTATGGCTACACCTTC.

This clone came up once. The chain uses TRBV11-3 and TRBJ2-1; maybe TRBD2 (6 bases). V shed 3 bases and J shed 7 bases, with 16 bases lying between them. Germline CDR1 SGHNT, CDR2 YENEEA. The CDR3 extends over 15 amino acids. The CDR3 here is CASSLGRLEWNEQFF. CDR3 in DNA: TGTGCCAGCAGCTTGGGGAGACTAGAGTGGAATGAGCAGTTCTTC.

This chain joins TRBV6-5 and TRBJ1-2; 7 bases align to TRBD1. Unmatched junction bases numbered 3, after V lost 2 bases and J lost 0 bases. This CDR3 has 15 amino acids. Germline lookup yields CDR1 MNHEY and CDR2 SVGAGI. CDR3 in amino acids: CASSYGTETNYGYTF. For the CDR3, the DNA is TGTGCCAGCAGTTACGGGACAGAAACTAACTATGGCTACACCTTC.

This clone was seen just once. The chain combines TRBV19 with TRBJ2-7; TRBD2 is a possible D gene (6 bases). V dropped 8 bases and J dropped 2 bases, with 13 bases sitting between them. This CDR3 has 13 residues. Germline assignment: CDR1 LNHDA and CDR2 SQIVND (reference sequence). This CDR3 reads CASAGPQTYEQYF. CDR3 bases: TGTGCCAGTGCGGGACCCCAAACCTACGAGCAGTACTTC.

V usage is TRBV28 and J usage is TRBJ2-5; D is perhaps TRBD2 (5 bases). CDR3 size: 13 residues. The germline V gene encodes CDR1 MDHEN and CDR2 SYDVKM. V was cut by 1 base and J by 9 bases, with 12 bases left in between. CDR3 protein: CASSLSTRGPQYF. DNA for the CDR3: TGTGCCAGCAGTTTATCCACCCGAGGGCCCCAGTACTTC. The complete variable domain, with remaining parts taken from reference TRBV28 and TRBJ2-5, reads DVKVTQSSRYLVKRTGEKVFLECVQDMDHENMFWYRQDPGLGLRLIYFSYDVKMKEKGDIPEGYSVSREKKERFSLILESASTNQTSMYLCASSLSTRGPQYFGPGTRLLVL.

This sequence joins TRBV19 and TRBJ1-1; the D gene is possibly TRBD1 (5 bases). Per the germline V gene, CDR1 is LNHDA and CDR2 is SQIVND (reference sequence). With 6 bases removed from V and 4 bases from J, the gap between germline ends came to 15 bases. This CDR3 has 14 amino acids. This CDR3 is CASRVVAGGTEAFF. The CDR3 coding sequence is TGTGCCAGTAGGGTCGTGGCGGGGGGCACTGAAGCTTTCTTT. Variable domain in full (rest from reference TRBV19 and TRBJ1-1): DGGITQSPKYLFRKEGQNVTLSCEQNLNHDAMYWYRQDPGQGLRLIYYSQIVNDFQKGDIAEGYSVSREKKESFPLTVTSAQKNPTAFYLCASRVVAGGTEAFFGQGTRLTVV.

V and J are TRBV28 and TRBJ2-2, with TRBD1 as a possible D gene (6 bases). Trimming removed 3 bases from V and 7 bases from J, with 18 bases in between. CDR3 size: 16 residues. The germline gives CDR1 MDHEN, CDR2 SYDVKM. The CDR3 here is CASSFSGRGAGGELFF. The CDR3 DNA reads TGTGCCAGCAGTTTCTCCGGCAGGGGAGCTGGCGGGGAGCTGTTTTTT. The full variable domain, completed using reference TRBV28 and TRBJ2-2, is DVKVTQSSRYLVKRTGEKVFLECVQDMDHENMFWYRQDPGLGLRLIYFSYDVKMKEKGDIPEGYSVSREKKERFSLILESASTNQTSMYLCASSFSGRGAGGELFFGEGSRLTVL.

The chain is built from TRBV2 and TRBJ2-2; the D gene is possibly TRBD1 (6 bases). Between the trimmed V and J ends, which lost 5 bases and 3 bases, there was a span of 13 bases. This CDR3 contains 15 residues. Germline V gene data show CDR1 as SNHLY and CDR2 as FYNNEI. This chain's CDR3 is CASSKQGRDTGELFF. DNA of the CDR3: TGTGCCAGCAGTAAACAGGGACGCGACACCGGGGAGCTGTTTTTT.

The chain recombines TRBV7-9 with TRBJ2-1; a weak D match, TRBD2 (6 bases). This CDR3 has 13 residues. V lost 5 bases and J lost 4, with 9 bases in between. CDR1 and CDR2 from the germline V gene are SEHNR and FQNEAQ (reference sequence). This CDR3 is CASSRGEYNEQFF. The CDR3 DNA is TGTGCCAGCAGCCGCGGGGAATACAATGAGCAGTTCTTC.

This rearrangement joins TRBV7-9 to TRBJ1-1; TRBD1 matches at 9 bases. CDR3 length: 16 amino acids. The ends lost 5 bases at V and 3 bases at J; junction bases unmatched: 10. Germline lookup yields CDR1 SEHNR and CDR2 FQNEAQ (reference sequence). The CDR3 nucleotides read TGTGCCAGCAGCGAGGGACAGGGACATTGGTACACTGAAGCTTTCTTT. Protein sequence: CASSEGQGHWYTEAFF.

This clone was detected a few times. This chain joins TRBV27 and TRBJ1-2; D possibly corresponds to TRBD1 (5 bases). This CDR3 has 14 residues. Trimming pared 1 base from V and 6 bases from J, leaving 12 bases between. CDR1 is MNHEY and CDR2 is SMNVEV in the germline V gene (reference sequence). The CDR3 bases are TGTGCCAGCAGTTTATTAGGGGATTCGGATGGCTACACCTTC. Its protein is CASSLLGDSDGYTF.

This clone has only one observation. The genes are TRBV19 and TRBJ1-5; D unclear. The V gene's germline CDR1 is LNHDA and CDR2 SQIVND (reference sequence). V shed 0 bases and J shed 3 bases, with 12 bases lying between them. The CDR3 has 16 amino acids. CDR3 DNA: TGTGCCAGTAGTATAGATCTGGGCAGTCTCAATCAGCCCCAGCATTTT. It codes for CASSIDLGSLNQPQHF.

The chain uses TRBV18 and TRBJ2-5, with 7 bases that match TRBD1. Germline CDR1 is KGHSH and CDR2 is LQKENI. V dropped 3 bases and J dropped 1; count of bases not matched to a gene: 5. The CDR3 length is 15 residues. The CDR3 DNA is TGTGCCAGCTCACCGGACGGGACAGTCCAAGAGACCCAGTACTTC. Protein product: CASSPDGTVQETQYF.

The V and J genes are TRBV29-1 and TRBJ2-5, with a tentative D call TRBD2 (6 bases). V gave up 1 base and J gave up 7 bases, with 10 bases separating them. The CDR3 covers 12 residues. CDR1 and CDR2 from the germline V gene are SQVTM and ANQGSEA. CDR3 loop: CSVEAYGGTQYF. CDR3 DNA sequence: TGCAGCGTTGAAGCCTACGGGGGGACCCAGTACTTC.

The CDR3 coding sequence is TGTGCCAGTAGAAGGGGTTTCGAGACCCAGTACTTC. It yields the protein CASRRGFETQYF. The V call is TRBV28, the J call TRBJ2-5; a possible D gene is TRBD1 (5 bases). Trimming cost V 9 bases and J 5 bases, with 13 bases left between them. This CDR3 has 12 residues. In germline, CDR1 is MDHEN, CDR2 SYDVKM.

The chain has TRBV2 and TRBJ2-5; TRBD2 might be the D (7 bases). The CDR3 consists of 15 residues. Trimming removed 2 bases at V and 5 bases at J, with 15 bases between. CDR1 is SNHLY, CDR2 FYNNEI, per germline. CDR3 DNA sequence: TGTGCCAGCAGTGAATTTAAGGGGGGGGTGGAGACCCAGTACTTC. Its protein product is CASSEFKGGVETQYF.

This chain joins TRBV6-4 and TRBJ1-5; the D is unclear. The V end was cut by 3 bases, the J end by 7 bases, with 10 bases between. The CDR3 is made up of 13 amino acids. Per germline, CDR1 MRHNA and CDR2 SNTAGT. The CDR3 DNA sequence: TGTGCCAGCAGTGAATCGAGGGAACAGCCCCAGCATTTT. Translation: CASSESREQPQHF.

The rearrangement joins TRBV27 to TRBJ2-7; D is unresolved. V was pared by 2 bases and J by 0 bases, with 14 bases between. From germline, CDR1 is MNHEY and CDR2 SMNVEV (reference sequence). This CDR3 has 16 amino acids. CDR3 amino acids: CASSLSQYTTSYEQYF. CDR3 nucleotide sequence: TGTGCCAGCAGTTTAAGTCAGTATACTACCTCCTACGAGCAGTACTTC.

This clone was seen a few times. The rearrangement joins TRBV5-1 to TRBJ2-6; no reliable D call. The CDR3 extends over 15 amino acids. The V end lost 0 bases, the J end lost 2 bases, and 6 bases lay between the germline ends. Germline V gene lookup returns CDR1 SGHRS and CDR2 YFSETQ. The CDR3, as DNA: TGCGCCAGCAGCTTGGAACTCACTGGGGCCAACGTCCTGACTTTC. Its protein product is CASSLELTGANVLTF.

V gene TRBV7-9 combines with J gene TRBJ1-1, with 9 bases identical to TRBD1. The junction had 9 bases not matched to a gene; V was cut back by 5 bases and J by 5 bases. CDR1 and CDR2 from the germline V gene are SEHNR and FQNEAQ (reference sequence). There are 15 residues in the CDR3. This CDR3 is CASSPRTGVTTEAFF. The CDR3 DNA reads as TGTGCCAGCAGCCCCAGGACAGGGGTTACGACTGAAGCTTTCTTT.

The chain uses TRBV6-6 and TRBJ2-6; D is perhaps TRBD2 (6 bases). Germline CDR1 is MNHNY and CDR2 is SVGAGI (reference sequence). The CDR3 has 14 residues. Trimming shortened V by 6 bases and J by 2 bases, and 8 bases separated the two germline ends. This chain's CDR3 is CASSTGAGANVLTF. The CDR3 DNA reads TGTGCCAGCAGCACGGGGGCTGGGGCCAACGTCCTGACTTTC.

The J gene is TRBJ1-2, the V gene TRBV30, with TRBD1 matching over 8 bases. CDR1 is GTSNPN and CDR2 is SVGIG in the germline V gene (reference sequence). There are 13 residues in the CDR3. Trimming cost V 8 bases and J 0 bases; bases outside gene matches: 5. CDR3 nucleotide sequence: TGTGCCCGAGGACAGGGAACTAACTATGGCTACACCTTC. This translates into CARGQGTNYGYTF.

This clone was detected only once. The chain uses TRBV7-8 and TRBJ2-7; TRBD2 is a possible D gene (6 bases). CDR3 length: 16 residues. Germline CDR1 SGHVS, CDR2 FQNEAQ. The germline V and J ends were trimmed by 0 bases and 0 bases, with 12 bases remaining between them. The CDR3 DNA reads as TGTGCCAGCAGCTTAGCGGAGGGGATGATCTCCTACGAGCAGTACTTC. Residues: CASSLAEGMISYEQYF. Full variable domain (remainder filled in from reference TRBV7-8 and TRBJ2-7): GAGVSQSPRYKVAKRGQDVALRCDPISGHVSLFWYQQALGQGPEFLTYFQNEAQLDKSGLPSDRFFAERPEGSVSTLKIQRTQQEDSAVYLCASSLAEGMISYEQYFGPGTRLTVT.

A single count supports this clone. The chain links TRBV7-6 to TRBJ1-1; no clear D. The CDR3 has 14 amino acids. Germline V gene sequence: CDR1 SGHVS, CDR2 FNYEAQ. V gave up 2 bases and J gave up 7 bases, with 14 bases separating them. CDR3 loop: CASSLLSGDDEAFF. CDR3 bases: TGTGCCAGCAGCTTACTCTCCGGGGATGATGAAGCTTTCTTT.

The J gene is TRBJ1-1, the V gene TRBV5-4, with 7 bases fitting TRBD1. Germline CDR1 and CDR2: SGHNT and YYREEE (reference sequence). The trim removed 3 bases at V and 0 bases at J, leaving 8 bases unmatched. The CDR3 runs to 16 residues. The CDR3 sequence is CASSSGTAYMNTEAFF. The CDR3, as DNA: TGTGCCAGCAGCTCCGGGACAGCCTACATGAACACTGAAGCTTTCTTT.

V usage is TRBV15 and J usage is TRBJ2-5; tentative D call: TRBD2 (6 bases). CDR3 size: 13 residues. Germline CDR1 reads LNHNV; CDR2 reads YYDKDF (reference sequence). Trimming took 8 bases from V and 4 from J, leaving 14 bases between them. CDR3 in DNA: TGTGCCACCTTCCGGGGGTTTGGAGAGACCCAGTACTTC. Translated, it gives CATFRGFGETQYF.

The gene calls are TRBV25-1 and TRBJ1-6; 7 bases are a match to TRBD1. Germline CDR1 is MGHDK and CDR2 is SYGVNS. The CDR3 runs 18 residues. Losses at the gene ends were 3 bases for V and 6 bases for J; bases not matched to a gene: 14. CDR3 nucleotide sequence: TGTGCCAGCAGTGAGAGGGTAAGGGGGCGAAAAAGTAATTCACCCCTCCACTTT. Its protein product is CASSERVRGRKSNSPLHF.

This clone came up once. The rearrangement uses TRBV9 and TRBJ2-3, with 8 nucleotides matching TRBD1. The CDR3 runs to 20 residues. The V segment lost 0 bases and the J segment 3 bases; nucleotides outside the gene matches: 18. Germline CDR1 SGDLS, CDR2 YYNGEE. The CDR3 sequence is CASSVGLGNRWTGSTDTQYF. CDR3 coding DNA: TGTGCCAGCAGCGTAGGGTTGGGGAACCGGTGGACAGGGAGTACAGATACGCAGTATTTT. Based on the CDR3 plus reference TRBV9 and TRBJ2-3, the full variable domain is DSGVTQTPKHLITATGQRVTLRCSPRSGDLSVYWYQQSLDQGLQFLIQYYNGEERAKGNILERFSAQQFPDLHSELNLSSLELGDSALYFCASSVGLGNRWTGSTDTQYFGPGTRLTVL.

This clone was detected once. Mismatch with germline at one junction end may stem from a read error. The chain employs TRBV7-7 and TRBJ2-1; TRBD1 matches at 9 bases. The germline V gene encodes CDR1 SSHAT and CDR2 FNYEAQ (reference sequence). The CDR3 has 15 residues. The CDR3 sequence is CASSLDGTGHNEQFF. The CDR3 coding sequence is TGTGCTAGCAGCTTAGACGGGACAGGGCACAATGAGCAGTTCTTC.

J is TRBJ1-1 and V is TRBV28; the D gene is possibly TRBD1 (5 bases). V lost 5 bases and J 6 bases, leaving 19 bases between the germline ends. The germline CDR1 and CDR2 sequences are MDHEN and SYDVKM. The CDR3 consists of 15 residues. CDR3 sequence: CASSPPGRRVAEAFF. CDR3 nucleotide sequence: TGTGCCAGCAGTCCCCCAGGGAGGAGGGTAGCTGAAGCTTTCTTT.

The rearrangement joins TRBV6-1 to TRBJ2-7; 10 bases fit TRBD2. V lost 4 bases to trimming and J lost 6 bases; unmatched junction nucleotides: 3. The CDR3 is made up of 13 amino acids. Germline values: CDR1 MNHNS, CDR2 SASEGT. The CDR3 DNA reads TGTGCCAGCAGTGCCGGGACTAGCGTCGAGCAGTACTTC. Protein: CASSAGTSVEQYF.